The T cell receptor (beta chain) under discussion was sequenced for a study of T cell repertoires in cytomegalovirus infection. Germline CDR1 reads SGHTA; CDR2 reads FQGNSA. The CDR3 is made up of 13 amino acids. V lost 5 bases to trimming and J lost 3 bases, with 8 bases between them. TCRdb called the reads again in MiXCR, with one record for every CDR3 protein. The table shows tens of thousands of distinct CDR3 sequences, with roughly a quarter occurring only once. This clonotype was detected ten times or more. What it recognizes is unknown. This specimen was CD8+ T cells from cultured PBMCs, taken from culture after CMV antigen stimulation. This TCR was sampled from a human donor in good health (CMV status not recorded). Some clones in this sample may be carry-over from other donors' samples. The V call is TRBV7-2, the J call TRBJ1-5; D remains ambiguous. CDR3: CASSTYHNQPQHF. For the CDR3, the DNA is TGTGCCAGCAGCACCTACCACAATCAGCCCCAGCATTTT.